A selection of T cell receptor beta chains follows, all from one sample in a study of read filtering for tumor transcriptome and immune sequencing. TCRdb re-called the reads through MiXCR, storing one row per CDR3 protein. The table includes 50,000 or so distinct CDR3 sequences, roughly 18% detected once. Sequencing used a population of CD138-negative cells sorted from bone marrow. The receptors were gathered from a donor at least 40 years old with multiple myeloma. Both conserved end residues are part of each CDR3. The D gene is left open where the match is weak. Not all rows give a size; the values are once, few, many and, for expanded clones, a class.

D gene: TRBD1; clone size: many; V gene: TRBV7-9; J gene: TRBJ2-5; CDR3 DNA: TGTGCCAGCAGCCCTCCGGACAGGGGCCAAGAGACCCAGTACTTC; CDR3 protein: CASSPPDRGQETQYF
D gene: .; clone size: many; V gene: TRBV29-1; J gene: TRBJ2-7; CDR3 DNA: TGCAGCGTTGTCCCGAGGTTTGGTGCCTCCGAGCAGTACTTC; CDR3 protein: CSVVPRFGASEQYF
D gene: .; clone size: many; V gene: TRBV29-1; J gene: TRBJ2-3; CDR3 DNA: TGCAGCGTTCGTCGAGAACGGGACCTCACAGATACGCAGTATTTT; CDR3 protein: CSVRRERDLTDTQYF
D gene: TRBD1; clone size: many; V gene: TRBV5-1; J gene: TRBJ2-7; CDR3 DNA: TGCGCCAGCAGCTCGATCACAGGGGGAACAGACGAGCAGTACTTC; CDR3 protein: CASSSITGGTDEQYF
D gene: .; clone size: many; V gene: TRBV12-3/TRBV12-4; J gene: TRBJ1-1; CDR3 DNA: TGTGCCAGCAGTCCCGTGGGGGGGAACACTGAAGCTTTCTTT; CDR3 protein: CASSPVGGNTEAFF
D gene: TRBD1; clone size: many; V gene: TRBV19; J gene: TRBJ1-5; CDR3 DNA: TGTGCCAGTAAGACCGGACAGGGCAATCAGGCCCAGCATTTT; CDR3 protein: CASKTGQGNQAQHF
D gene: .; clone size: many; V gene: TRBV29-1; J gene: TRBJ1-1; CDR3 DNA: TGCAGCGTGGGGCTTCAGGTTATGAACACTGAAGCTTTCTTT; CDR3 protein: CSVGLQVMNTEAFF
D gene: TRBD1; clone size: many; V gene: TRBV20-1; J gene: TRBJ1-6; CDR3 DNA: TGCAGTGCTAGAGCTTCGGGACAGGTCTATTCACCCCTCCACTTT; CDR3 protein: CSARASGQVYSPLHF
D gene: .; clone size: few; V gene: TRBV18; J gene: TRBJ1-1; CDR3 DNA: TGTGCCAGCTCACCAACTCGGACTGAAGCTTTCTTT; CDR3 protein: CASSPTRTEAFF
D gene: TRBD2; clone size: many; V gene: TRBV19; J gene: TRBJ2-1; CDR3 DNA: TGTGCCAGTAGTATAGGCCAACTAGCGGGGAAGTTCTTC; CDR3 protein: CASSIGQLAGKFF
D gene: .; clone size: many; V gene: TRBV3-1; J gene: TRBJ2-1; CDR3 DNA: TGTGCCAGCAGCCAAGAAGGTTATCAGGGGAGGAATGAGCAGTTCTTC; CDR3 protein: CASSQEGYQGRNEQFF
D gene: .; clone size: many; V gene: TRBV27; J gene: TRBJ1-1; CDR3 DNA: TGTGCCAGCAGTTTCCGCCCCGGTGGAGGACAGAGCAACACTGAAGCTTTCTTT; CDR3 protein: CASSFRPGGGQSNTEAFF
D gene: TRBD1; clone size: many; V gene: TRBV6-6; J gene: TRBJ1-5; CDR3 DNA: TGTGCCAGCAGCGGGACAGGGCGGAATCAGCCCCAGCATTTT; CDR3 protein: CASSGTGRNQPQHF
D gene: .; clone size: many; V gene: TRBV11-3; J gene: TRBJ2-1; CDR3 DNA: TGTGCCAGCACCGAAGGGTACGTTGAGCAGTTCTTC; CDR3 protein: CASTEGYVEQFF
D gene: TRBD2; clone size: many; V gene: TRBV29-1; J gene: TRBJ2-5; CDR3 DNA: TGCAGCGTCGAAGGACTAGCGGGAGGGGTGATGGAGACCCAGTACTTC; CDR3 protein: CSVEGLAGGVMETQYF
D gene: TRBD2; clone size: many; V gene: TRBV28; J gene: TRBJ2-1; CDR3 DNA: TGTGCCAGCATGACTAGCGTCGGGGAGCAGTTCTTC; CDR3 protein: CASMTSVGEQFF
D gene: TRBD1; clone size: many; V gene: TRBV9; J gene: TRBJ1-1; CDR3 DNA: TGTGCCAGCAGCGAGGAGGGGGCGATACCAAGTGAAGCTTTCTTT; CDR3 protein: CASSEEGAIPSEAFF
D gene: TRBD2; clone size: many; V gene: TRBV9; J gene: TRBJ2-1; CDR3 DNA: TGTGCCAGCAGCGTAGCTCCTAGCGGGACCTACAATGAGCAGTTCTTC; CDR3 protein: CASSVAPSGTYNEQFF
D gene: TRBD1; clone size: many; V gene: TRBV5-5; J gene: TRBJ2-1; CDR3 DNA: TGTGCCAGCAGCTTGTTGGGACAGGGGGTGAATGAGCAGTTCTTC; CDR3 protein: CASSLLGQGVNEQFF
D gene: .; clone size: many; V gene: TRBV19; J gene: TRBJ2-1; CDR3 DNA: TGTGCCAGTAGTATGGGTGGAACCGGTGAGCAGTTCTTC; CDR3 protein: CASSMGGTGEQFF
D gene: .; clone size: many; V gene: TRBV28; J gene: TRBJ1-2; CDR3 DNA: TGTGCCAGCAGTCCCCGGGGCTATGGCTACACCTTC; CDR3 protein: CASSPRGYGYTF
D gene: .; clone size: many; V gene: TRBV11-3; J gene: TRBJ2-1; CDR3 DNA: TGTGCCAGCAGGGTACAGGTGGACGGTGAGCAGTTCTTC; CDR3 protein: CASRVQVDGEQFF
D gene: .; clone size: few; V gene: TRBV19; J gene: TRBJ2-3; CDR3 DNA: TGTGCCAGTAGACACGTGGGAACAGATACGCAGTATTTT; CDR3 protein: CASRHVGTDTQYF
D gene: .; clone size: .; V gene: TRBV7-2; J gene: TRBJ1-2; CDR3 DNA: TGTGCCAGCAGCCCCCAGGGGTCCGCTTATGGCTACACCTTC; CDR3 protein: CASSPQGSAYGYTF
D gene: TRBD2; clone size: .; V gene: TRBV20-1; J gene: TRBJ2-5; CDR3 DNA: TGCAGTGCAGATTCGTCGGGAGGGGAGACCCAGTACTTC; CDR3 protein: CSADSSGGETQYF
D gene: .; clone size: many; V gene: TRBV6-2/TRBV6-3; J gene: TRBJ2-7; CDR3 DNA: TGTGCCAGCAGTCCCCCCCCAGGAACCTACTCCTACGAGCAGTACTTC; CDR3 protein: CASSPPPGTYSYEQYF
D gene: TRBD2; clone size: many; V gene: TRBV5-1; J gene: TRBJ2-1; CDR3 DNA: TGCGCCAGCAGCTTGGTCGGGGGCGGGAGGGCCCACAATGAGCAGTTCTTC; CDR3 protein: CASSLVGGGRAHNEQFF
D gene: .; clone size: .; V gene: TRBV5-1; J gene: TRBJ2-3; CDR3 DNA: TGCGCCAGCAGCTCAGACAGTGCGTCTACGCAGTATTTT; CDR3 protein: CASSSDSASTQYF
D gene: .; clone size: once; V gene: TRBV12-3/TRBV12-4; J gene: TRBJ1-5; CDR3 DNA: TGTGCCAGCAGACCCGCTGGGGGGGTCAATCAGCCCCAGCATTTT; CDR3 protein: CASRPAGGVNQPQHF
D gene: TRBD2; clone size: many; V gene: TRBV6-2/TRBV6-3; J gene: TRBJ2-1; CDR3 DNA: TGTGCCAGCAGTCATCACCCGGGACTAGCGGACAATGAGCAGTTCTTC; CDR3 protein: CASSHHPGLADNEQFF
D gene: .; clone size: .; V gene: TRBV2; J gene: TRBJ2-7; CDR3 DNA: TGTGCCAGCAGTCTACTCCGGAACGACGAGCAGTACTTC; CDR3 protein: CASSLLRNDEQYF
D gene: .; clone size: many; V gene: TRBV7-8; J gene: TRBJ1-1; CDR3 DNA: TGTGCCAGCAGCTTAGATAGGGGAAAAGACACTGAAGCTTTCTTT; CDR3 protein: CASSLDRGKDTEAFF
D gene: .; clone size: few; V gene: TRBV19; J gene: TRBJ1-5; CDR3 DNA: TGTGCCAGTGGGGCTGGGGTTAATCAGCCCCAGCATTTT; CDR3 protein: CASGAGVNQPQHF
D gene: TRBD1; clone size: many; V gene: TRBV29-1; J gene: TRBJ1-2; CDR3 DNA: TGCAGCGTCCCCCATCGGACAGGGGGCTCAACAGTCTATGGCTACACCTTC; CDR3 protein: CSVPHRTGGSTVYGYTF
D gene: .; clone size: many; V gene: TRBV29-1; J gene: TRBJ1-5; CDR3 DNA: TGCAGCGTTGTCGGGAATAGCAATCAGCCCCAGCATTTT; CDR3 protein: CSVVGNSNQPQHF
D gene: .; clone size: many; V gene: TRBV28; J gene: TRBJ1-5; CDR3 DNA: TGTGCCAGCAGTTTAACTGACAGACAGCCCCAGCATTTT; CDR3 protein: CASSLTDRQPQHF
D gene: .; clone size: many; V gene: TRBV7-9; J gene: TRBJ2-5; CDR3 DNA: TGTGCCAGCAGCTTAAGGCAGCCCCAAGAGACCCAGTACTTC; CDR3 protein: CASSLRQPQETQYF
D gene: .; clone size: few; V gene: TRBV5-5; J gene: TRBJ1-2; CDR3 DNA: TGTGCCAGCAGCTTAACAGGTCTTGGCGGATACGGCTACACCTTC; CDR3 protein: CASSLTGLGGYGYTF
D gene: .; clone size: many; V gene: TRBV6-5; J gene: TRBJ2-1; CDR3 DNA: TGTGCCAGCAGTTTACATCAAACCGGGACTTACAATGAGCAGTTCTTC; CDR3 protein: CASSLHQTGTYNEQFF
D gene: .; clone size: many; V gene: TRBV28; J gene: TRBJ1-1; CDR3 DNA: TGTGCCAGCAGCCGCCTAGCGAACACTGAAGCTTTCTTT; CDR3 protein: CASSRLANTEAFF
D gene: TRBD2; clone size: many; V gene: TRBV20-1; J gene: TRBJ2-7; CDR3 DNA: TGCAGTGCTAGAGATGAGAAGCGGGACTCCTACGAGCAGTACTTC; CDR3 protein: CSARDEKRDSYEQYF
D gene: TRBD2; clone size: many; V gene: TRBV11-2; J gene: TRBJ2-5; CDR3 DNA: TGTGCCAGCAGCTTAGATGGCGGGGGAGGACAAGAGACCCAGTACTTC; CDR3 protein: CASSLDGGGGQETQYF
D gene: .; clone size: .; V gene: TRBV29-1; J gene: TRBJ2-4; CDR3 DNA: TGCAGCGGGGGTATGGACATTCAGTACTTC; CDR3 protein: CSGGMDIQYF
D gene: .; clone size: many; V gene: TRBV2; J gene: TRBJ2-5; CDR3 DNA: TGTGCCAGCAGACCCCACACGACTCAAGAGACCCAGTACTTC; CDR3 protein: CASRPHTTQETQYF
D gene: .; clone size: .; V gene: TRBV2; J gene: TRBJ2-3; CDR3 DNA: TGTGCCAGGTGTGCGGAAATAGATACGCAGTATTTT; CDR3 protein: CARCAEIDTQYF
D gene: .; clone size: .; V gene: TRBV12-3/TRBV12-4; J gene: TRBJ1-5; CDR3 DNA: TGTGCCAGCAGTTTAGAGGCGGGGATCAGCAATCAGCCCCAGCATTTT; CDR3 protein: CASSLEAGISNQPQHF
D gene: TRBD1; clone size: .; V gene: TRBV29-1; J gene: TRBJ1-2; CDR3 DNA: TGCAGCGTCCCCGGGACAGCCCGCCACACCTTC; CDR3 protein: CSVPGTARHTF
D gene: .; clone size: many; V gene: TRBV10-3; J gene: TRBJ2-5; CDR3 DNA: TGTGCCATCAGGGCCCCTGGGGCCCACTCATCCCGAGAGACCCAGTACTTC; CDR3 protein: CAIRAPGAHSSRETQYF
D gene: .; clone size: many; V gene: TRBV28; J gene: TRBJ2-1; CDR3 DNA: TGTGCCAGCAGTAGAACCGGGGACAATGAGCAGTTCTTC; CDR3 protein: CASSRTGDNEQFF
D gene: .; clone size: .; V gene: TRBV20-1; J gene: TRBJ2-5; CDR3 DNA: TGCAGTGCCCGAATGACAGGCGTGGAGACCCAGTACTTC; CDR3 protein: CSARMTGVETQYF
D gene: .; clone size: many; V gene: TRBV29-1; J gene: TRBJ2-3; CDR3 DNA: TGCAGCCTTGCTGGGGTTGGAGATACGCAGTATTTT; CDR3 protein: CSLAGVGDTQYF
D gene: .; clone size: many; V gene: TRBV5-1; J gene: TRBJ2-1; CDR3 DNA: TGCGCCAGCGGCATTGGGGTTGAGGGAGTCAATGAGCAGTTCTTC; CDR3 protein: CASGIGVEGVNEQFF
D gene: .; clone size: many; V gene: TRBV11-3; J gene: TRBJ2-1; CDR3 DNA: TGTGCCAGCCGTTCCGGGTCGTCCTACAATGAGCAGTTCTTC; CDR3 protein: CASRSGSSYNEQFF
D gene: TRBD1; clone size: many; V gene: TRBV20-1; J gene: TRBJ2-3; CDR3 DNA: TGCAGTGGGACCACAGGGGAAATCACAGATACGCAGTATTTT; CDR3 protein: CSGTTGEITDTQYF
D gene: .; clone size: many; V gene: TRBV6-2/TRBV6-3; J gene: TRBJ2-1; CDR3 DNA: TGTGCCAGCAGTTACTCTCACAATGAGCAGTTCTTC; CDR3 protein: CASSYSHNEQFF
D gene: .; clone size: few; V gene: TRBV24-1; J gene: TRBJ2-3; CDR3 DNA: TGTGCCACCAGTGATTTGCAGGTCGGGGCAGATACGCAGTATTTT; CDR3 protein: CATSDLQVGADTQYF
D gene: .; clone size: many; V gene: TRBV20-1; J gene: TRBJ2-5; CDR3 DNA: TGCAGTGCTAGGTATCATCAGGGGCGAGTAGAGACCCAGTACTTC; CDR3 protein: CSARYHQGRVETQYF
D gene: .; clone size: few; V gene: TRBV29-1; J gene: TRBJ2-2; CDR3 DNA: TGCAGCGTTGAAGTGTTAGGGGCGGCCGGGGAGCTGTTTTTT; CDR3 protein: CSVEVLGAAGELFF
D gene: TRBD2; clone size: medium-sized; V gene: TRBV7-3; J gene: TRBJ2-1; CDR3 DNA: TGTGCCAGCAGCACCGGCGGGGGGCCACCTTTGCACAATGAGCAGTTCTTC; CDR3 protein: CASSTGGGPPLHNEQFF